These 22 T cell receptor beta chains were sequenced from one sample in a study of patients and donors after allogeneic stem cell transplantation (dated by TCRdb to 2018 to 2020). Libraries were made using RT-PCR. Sequencing used a NextSeq 550. TCRdb reprocessing: public reads trimmed at Q25 with fastp, clones called with MiXCR, in-frame beta chains kept. Each CDR3 protein appears once, grouped with its most common genes and DNA. The sample yields 900,000 to 1,000,000 distinct CDR3 sequences; more than 15% were counted once. The ten top clones hold around 6% of the sample. Sequenced material: blood, either unsorted or a sorted T cell fraction (not recorded which). The origin of the receptors is a human donor who was either an allogeneic HSCT recipient or a stem cell or donor lymphocyte infusion donor (not recorded which). It is not recorded whose cells these are; they may come from a transplant donor.

For the CDR3, the DNA is TGTGCCAGCAGTCCCCCGGCCCCGAGGAACGAGCAGTACTTC. This gives the protein CASSPPAPRNEQYF. V usage is TRBV6-1 and J usage is TRBJ2-7; no definite D call. V was cut by 5 bases and J by 5 bases, with 16 bases left in between. The CDR3 runs 14 residues. CDR1 is MNHNS, CDR2 SASEGT, per germline.

The chain is built from TRBV20-1 and TRBJ2-3; D tentatively reads TRBD1 or TRBD2 (5 bases each). Trimming cost V 3 bases and J 2 bases, with 18 bases left between them. CDR1 and CDR2 from the germline V gene are DFQATT and SNEGSKA (reference sequence). This CDR3 has 16 amino acids. The CDR3 loop is CSASPGAAFYTDTQYF. CDR3 in DNA: TGCAGTGCTAGCCCCGGGGCAGCCTTTTACACAGATACGCAGTATTTT.

This clonotype was detected only a few times. V is TRBV11-3 and J is TRBJ2-1, with D possibly TRBD1 on 5 matching bases. The CDR3 extends over 15 amino acids. Trimming shortened V by 5 bases and J by 2 bases, and 13 bases separated the two germline ends. CDR1 and CDR2 (germline): SGHNT, YENEEA. The CDR3 DNA is TGTGCCAGCAGCCTCAGGGTGGCCGCCTACAATGAGCAGTTCTTC. Protein: CASSLRVAAYNEQFF.

The chain uses TRBV20-1 and TRBJ2-3, with 7 bases lining up with TRBD1. The CDR3 runs to 15 residues. Germline CDR1 reads DFQATT; CDR2 reads SNEGSKA (reference sequence). V gave up 3 bases and J gave up 7 bases; unmatched junction bases: 13. The CDR3 protein is CSASDPPTGLNTQYF. The CDR3 nucleotides are TGCAGTGCTAGCGATCCCCCGACAGGGTTGAATACGCAGTATTTT.

This rearrangement joins TRBV27 to TRBJ1-2; no clear D gene. Germline values: CDR1 MNHEY, CDR2 SMNVEV (reference sequence). The CDR3 has 14 amino acids. V lost 7 bases and J 5 bases, leaving 17 bases between the germline ends. CDR3 in amino acids: CASKPGDLSYGYTF. The CDR3 region has the DNA TGTGCCAGCAAACCTGGCGATTTATCTTATGGCTACACCTTC.

There are a few counts of this clonotype. The CDR3 nucleotides read TGCAGCGTTGAAGGGGACCACTCCTACGAGCAGTACTTC. It codes for CSVEGDHSYEQYF. The V call is TRBV29-1, the J call TRBJ2-7; the D gene could be TRBD1 or TRBD2 (5 bases each). With 1 base removed from V and 0 bases from J, the gap between germline ends came to 7 bases. This CDR3 is 13 amino acids long. Per the germline V gene, CDR1 is SQVTM and CDR2 is ANQGSEA.

The chain combines TRBV3-1 with TRBJ2-5; D possibly matches TRBD1 or TRBD2 (5 bases each). Trimming stripped 4 bases from V and 4 bases from J, with 19 bases between. The CDR3 loop spans 16 amino acids. CDR1 and CDR2 (germline): LGHDT, YNNKEL (reference sequence). CDR3 amino acids: CASSPERGRGLETQYF. As DNA, the CDR3 is TGTGCCAGCAGCCCCGAACGGGGTAGGGGATTAGAGACCCAGTACTTC.

V usage is TRBV5-1 and J usage is TRBJ2-4, with D unresolved. In germline, CDR1 is SGHRS, CDR2 YFSETQ. With 4 bases removed from V and 6 bases from J, the gap between germline ends came to 11 bases. This CDR3 contains 13 residues. CDR3 bases: TGCGCCAGCAGCGACGGGTCCCTAAACATTCAGTACTTC. Residues: CASSDGSLNIQYF.

This clonotype was observed a handful of times. This chain joins TRBV27 and TRBJ2-5; 7 bases are a match to TRBD1. The CDR3 consists of 15 residues. V was clipped by 0 bases and J by 5 bases; unmatched bases: 6. Per the germline V gene, CDR1 is MNHEY and CDR2 is SMNVEV (reference sequence). DNA of the CDR3: TGTGCCAGCAGTTTATCACAGGGGTCCGGGGAGACCCAGTACTTC. It specifies CASSLSQGSGETQYF.

The V gene is TRBV29-1, the J gene TRBJ2-7, with 10 bases fitting TRBD2. From germline, CDR1 is SQVTM and CDR2 ANQGSEA. The CDR3 has 15 amino acids. V shed 4 bases and J 7 bases; nucleotides not matched to a gene: 13. Here the CDR3 reads CSVVWWTSGPTEQYF. CDR3 nucleotide sequence: TGCAGCGTTGTATGGTGGACTAGCGGTCCTACAGAGCAGTACTTC.

This clonotype was recorded a few times. The chain links TRBV10-3 to TRBJ1-2; 8 bases are a match to TRBD1. The CDR3 sequence is 13 residues long. Germline CDR1 ENHRY, CDR2 SYGVKD. V was pared by 6 bases and J by 4 bases, with 4 bases of the junction left unmatched. The CDR3 DNA follows: TGTGCCATCAGCCTCGACAGGGGCTATGGCTACACCTTC. Its protein product is CAISLDRGYGYTF.

The chain uses TRBV7-9 and TRBJ1-4; the match to TRBD1 covers 11 bases. Germline trimming cut 3 bases from V and 7 bases from J; bases unmatched to any gene: 4. The CDR3 sequence is 15 residues long. Germline V CDR1 and CDR2: SEHNR, FQNEAQ (reference sequence). In nucleotides, the CDR3 is TGTGCCAGCAGCTTTCGGACAGGGGGCGCTGAAAAACTGTTTTTT. The encoded protein is CASSFRTGGAEKLFF.

This clonotype was recorded a few times. This chain links TRBV5-1 with TRBJ1-1; 7 nucleotides match TRBD1. Trimming removed 7 bases from V and 0 bases from J; junction bases left unmatched: 12. This CDR3 contains 16 residues. Germline CDR1 reads SGHRS; CDR2 reads YFSETQ. CDR3 DNA: TGCGCCAGCCGCGACCGGGACAGACTCATGAACACTGAAGCTTTCTTT. Residues: CASRDRDRLMNTEAFF.

In this sample, this clonotype turned up a few times. The CDR3 DNA follows: TGTGCCAGCAGCTTACTAACAGGGTATCAGCCCCAGCATTTT. It yields the protein CASSLLTGYQPQHF. The chain couples TRBV7-2 to TRBJ1-5, with D perhaps TRBD1 (6 bases). The CDR3 runs to 14 residues. Germline CDR1 is SGHTA and CDR2 is FQGNSA. The V gene lost 2 bases and the J gene lost 5 bases, with 10 bases spanning the gap.

This clonotype showed up just a few times. The chain combines TRBV5-1 with TRBJ1-1; the D is unclear. Germline V gene lookup returns CDR1 SGHRS and CDR2 YFSETQ. This CDR3 is 16 amino acids long. The V and J ends lost 0 bases and 0 bases respectively, with 12 bases between them. In DNA form, the CDR3 reads TGCGCCAGCAGCTTGGCCGAGGGCTCCATGAACACTGAAGCTTTCTTT. As protein: CASSLAEGSMNTEAFF.

This chain links TRBV15 with TRBJ2-1, with 9 bases lining up with TRBD2. V lost 0 bases, J lost 8 bases, and 5 bases stayed unmatched. Germline loops: CDR1 LNHNV, CDR2 YYDKDF (reference sequence). This CDR3 comprises 15 residues. CDR3 region: CATSRDSGGLDEQFF. The CDR3 DNA reads TGTGCCACCAGCAGAGATAGCGGGGGACTTGATGAGCAGTTCTTC.

The CDR3 sequence is CSAGSSTDTQYF. The CDR3 DNA reads TGCAGCGCAGGTTCGAGCACAGATACGCAGTATTTT. The chain links TRBV29-1 to TRBJ2-3; the D is unclear. The V and J ends lost 7 bases and 0 bases respectively, with 8 bases between them. The CDR3 contains 12 residues. CDR1 SQVTM and CDR2 ANQGSEA come from the germline V gene.

This clonotype was found many times. The J gene is TRBJ2-7, the V gene TRBV10-3, with TRBD1 as a possible D gene (5 bases). Germline V lookup: CDR1 ENHRY, CDR2 SYGVKD. The CDR3 is 14 residues long. Trimming shortened V by 0 bases and J by 0 bases, and 6 bases separated the two germline ends. The CDR3 reads CAISESRGSYEQYF. The CDR3 DNA reads as TGTGCCATCAGTGAGTCAAGGGGCTCCTACGAGCAGTACTTC.

This clonotype showed up just a few times. The rearrangement uses TRBV21-1 and TRBJ2-5; the table's D call, TRBD2, was not checked against the DNA. TRBV21-1 represents a pseudogene. The CDR3 has 16 amino acids. In DNA, the CDR3 is TGTGCCAGCAGCAAAGGGGGGAGGGCGTTACAAGAGACCCAGTACTTC. Protein sequence: CASSKGGRALQETQYF.

The sample holds a few counts of this clonotype. The CDR3 spells CAWAVGTEAFF. The CDR3 DNA is TGTGCCTGGGCTGTTGGCACTGAAGCTTTCTTT. The chain carries TRBV30 and TRBJ1-1; D uncertain. Trimming took off 5 bases at V and 4 bases at J, with 8 bases between the two ends. Germline CDR1 reads GTSNPN; CDR2 reads SVGIG (reference sequence). This CDR3 has 11 amino acids. The whole variable domain, filled in from reference TRBV30 and TRBJ1-1, reads SQTIHQWPATLVQPVGSPLSLECTVEGTSNPNLYWYRQAAGRGLQLLFYSVGIGQISSEVPQNLSASRPQDRQFILSSKKLLLSDSGFYLCAWAVGTEAFFGQGTRLTVV.

In its sample, this clonotype was seen a few times. The V gene is TRBV11-2, the J gene TRBJ2-1, with 11 bases lining up with TRBD2. This CDR3 comprises 14 residues. V dropped 1 base and J dropped 9; count of bases not matched to a gene: 2. Per the germline V gene, CDR1 is SGHAT and CDR2 is FQNNGV. CDR3 loop: CASSLVAGGGEQFF. In nucleotides, the CDR3 is TGTGCCAGCAGCTTAGTAGCGGGAGGGGGTGAGCAGTTCTTC.

This clonotype was found a few times. The V gene is TRBV11-2, the J gene TRBJ2-7; D might be TRBD1 (5 bases). The CDR3 runs 15 residues. Germline V gene sequence: CDR1 SGHAT, CDR2 FQNNGV. Trimming shortened V by 0 bases and J by 4 bases, and 13 bases separated the two germline ends. CDR3 in amino acids: CASSLDLYRKYEQYF. CDR3 nucleotide sequence: TGTGCCAGCAGCTTAGATCTCTACAGGAAATACGAGCAGTACTTC.